This TCR beta chain was recovered during a study of shared clonotypes between healthy human individuals. Using immunoSEQ multiplex PCR, the repertoire was profiled, and TCRdb retains in-frame clones only, with some absent. Here the sample spans about 2.1 million clones, about 93% being singletons. V was pared by 3 bases and J by 1 base, with 9 bases of the junction left unmatched. The CDR3 runs 17 residues. Germline assignment: CDR1 MRHNA and CDR2 SNTAGT. Positive CCR7 selection of CD45RO-negative cells yielded the naive CD8 cells, and terminally differentiated effector memory CD45RA+ cells were excluded.

Sequences were obtained from naive CD8+ T cells from PBMCs. This receptor was identified in a man between 18 and 35 years old in good health. Some clones in this sample may be carry-over from other donors' samples. This chain uses TRBV6-4 with TRBJ2-1; 7 positions match TRBD2. Written as DNA, the CDR3 is TGTGCCAGCAGTGAGCCGTGGCGGGAGTTGTCCTACAATGAGCAGTTCTTC. This translates into CASSEPWRELSYNEQFF.